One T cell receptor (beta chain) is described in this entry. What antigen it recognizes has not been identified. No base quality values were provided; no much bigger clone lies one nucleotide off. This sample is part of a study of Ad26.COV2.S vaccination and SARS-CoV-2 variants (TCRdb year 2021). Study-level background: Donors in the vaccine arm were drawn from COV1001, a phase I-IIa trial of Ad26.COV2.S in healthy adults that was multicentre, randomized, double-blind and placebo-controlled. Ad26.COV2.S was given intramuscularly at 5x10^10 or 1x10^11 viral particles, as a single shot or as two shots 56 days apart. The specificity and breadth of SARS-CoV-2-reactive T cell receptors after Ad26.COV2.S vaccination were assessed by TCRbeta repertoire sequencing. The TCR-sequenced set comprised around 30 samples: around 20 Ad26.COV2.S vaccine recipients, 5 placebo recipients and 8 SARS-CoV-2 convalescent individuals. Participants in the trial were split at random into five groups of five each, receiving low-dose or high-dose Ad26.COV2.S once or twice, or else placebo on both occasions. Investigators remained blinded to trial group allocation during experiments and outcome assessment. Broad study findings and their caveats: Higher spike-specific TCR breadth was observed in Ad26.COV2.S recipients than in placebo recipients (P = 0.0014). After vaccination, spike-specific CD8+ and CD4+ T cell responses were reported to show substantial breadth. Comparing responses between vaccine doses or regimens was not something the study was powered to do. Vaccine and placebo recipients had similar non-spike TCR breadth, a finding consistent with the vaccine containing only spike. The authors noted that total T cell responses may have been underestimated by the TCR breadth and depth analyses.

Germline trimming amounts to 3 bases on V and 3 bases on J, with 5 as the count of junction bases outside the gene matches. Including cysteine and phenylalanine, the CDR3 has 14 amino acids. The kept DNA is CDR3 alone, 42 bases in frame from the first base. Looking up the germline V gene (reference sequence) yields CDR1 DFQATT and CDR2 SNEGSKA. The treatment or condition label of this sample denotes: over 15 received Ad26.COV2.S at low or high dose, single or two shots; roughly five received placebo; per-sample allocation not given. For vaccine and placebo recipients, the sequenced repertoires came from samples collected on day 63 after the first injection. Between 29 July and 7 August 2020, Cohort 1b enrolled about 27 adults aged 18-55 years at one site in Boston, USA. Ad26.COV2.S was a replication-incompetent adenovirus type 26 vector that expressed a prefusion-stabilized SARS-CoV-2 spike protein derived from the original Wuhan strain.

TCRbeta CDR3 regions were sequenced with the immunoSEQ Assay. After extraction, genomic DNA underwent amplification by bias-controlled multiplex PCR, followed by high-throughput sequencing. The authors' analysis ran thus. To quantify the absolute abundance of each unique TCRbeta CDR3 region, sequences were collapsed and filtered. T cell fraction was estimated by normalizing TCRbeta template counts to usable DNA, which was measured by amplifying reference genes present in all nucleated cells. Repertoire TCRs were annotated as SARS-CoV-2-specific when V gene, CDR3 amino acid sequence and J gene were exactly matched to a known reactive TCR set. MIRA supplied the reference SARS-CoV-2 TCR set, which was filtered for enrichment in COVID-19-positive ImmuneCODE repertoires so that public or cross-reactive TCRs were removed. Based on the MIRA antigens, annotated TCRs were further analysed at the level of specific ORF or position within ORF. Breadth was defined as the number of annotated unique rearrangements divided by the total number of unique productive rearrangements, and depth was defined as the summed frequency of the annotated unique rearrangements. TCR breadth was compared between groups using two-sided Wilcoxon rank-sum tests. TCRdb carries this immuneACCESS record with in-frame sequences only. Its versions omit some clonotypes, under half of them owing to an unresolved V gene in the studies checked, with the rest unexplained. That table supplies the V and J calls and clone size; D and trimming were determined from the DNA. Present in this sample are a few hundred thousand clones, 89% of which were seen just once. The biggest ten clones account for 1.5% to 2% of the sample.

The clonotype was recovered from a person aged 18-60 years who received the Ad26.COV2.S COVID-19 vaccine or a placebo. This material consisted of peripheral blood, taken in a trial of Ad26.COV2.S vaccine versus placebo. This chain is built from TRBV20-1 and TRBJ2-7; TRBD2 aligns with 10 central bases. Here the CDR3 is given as CSASLPSGSYEQYF. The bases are TGCAGTGCTAGTTTGCCTAGCGGGAGCTACGAGCAGTACTTC.